This T cell receptor beta chain was retrieved from a study of T cell repertoires in cytomegalovirus infection. Study as a whole: From public TCR beta signatures came an indication of both CMV infection and matching HLA type.

In its sample, this clonotype was seen a few times. As yet, its antigen is unknown. The CDR3 covers 17 residues. The V end was cut by 2 bases, the J end by 4 bases, with 20 bases between. TCRdb recomputed calls from the reads with MiXCR, one row per CDR3 protein. The sample comprises some 150,000 distinct CDR3 sequences, 5% to 6.5% of which are singletons, and approximately 19% rests with the top ten. Study-level results: Ex vivo, HLA-C-restricted CMV-specific TCR beta clonotypes prevailed over the rest of the response. Adding up the frequency of public TCR beta families identified people who carried CMV plus the relevant HLA.

The source is a human donor in good health (CMV status not recorded). Some clones in this sample may be carry-over from other donors' samples. The sequenced sample consisted of PBMCs. The V and J genes are TRBV12-3 or TRBV12-4 and TRBJ1-1, with no clear D. The chain's CDR3 is CASSLLERRGGSTEAFF. The CDR3 nucleotides are TGTGCCAGCAGTTTATTAGAAAGGCGCGGAGGAAGCACTGAAGCTTTCTTT.